The next 15 T cell receptor beta chains were all read from a single sample in a study of T cell responses to AZD1222 COVID-19 vaccine. The table came from immunoSEQ multiplex PCR; TCRdb's copy has only in-frame clones and leaves some out. The repertoire includes fewer than 150,000 clones, 85% to 90% of them detected once, and around 3% sits in the top ten. The sample consisted of peripheral blood, taken 28 days after the second AZD1222 dose. These receptors all come from an adult who received the AZD1222 COVID-19 vaccine.

The V call is TRBV3-1 (or the pseudogene TRBV3-2), the J call TRBJ2-3; the D is unclear. Germline V gives CDR1 LGHDT, CDR2 YNNKEL (reference sequence). V dropped 2 bases and J dropped 0 bases, with 3 bases sitting between them. The CDR3 has 13 amino acids. Here the CDR3 DNA reads TGTGCCAGCAGCCAACTTAGCACAGATACGCAGTATTTT. Translating gives CASSQLSTDTQYF.

There are a few counts of this clone. The chain couples TRBV11-2 to TRBJ2-1; no definite D call. The germline CDR1 and CDR2 sequences are SGHAT and FQNNGV. This CDR3 region has 13 residues. Between the trimmed V and J ends, which lost 1 base and 12 bases, there was a span of 13 bases. CDR3: CASSLGLESGQFF. The CDR3, as DNA: TGTGCCAGCAGCTTAGGATTAGAGTCAGGGCAGTTCTTC.

The chain couples TRBV6-1 to TRBJ1-4; 9 bases are shared with TRBD1. Germline V CDR1 and CDR2: MNHNS, SASEGT. The CDR3 is 15 amino acids. Losses at the gene ends were 1 base for V and 5 bases for J; bases not matched to a gene: 2. CDR3 bases: TGTGCCAGCAGTGAAGTAGGACAGGGGAATGAAAAACTGTTTTTT. Encoded protein: CASSEVGQGNEKLFF.

The gene calls are TRBV5-4 and TRBJ2-2, with 9 nucleotides matching TRBD1. Trimming at V came to 3 bases and at J to 7 bases, leaving 13 bases not matched to a gene. Germline CDR1 reads SGHNT; CDR2 reads YYREEE (reference sequence). The CDR3 totals 17 residues. CDR3 sequence reads: CASSSHLGTGRDGELFF. CDR3 nucleotide sequence: TGTGCCAGCAGCTCGCATCTCGGGACAGGGAGGGACGGGGAGCTGTTTTTT.

The chain couples TRBV7-2 to TRBJ1-6, with TRBD1 matching over 7 bases. V shed 6 bases, J shed 7 bases, and the junction held 12 bases outside the gene matches. The CDR3 runs to 16 residues. Germline V gives CDR1 SGHTA, CDR2 FQGNSA. CDR3 nucleotide sequence: TGTGCCAGCAGTCTAAGGGGGCTAGTGGTGAATTCACCCCTCCACTTT. This sequence encodes CASSLRGLVVNSPLHF.

The chain joins TRBV14 to TRBJ2-7; TRBD2 matches at 7 bases. From germline, CDR1 is SGHDN and CDR2 FVKESK. With 1 base clipped from V and 0 bases from J, the junction kept 0 bases outside the gene matches. This CDR3 spans 14 amino acids. The CDR3 nucleotides are TGTGCCAGCAGCCAAGGACTAGCCTCCTACGAGCAGTACTTC. Translated: CASSQGLASYEQYF.

The rearrangement links TRBV6-4 to TRBJ2-1; 11 bases are a match to TRBD2. Germline values: CDR1 MRHNA, CDR2 SNTAGT. V dropped 4 bases and J dropped 5; count of bases not matched to a gene: 4. CDR3 length equals 15 residues. CDR3 sequence: CASSVSTSGNNEQFF. DNA of the CDR3: TGTGCCAGCAGTGTATCGACTAGCGGGAACAATGAGCAGTTCTTC.

This chain connects TRBV6-5 to TRBJ1-2, with D tentatively TRBD1 (5 bases). V shed 8 bases and J shed 4 bases, with 20 bases lying between them. Germline values: CDR1 MNHEY, CDR2 SVGAGI. The CDR3 is 15 residues long. The CDR3, as DNA: TGTGCCAGCGGGGCGGCTTGGGGAGACGGCTATGGCTACACCTTC. Translating it yields CASGAAWGDGYGYTF.

Worth noting for this clone: The CDR3 carries no conserved terminal phenylalanine or tryptophan, so it likely arises from a read error. It is unclear where the CDR3 begins or ends on the DNA, so no DNA is shown, and the CDR3 is as TCRdb lists it. The chain recombines TRBV19 with TRBJ1-3; TRBD1 was called by the table and not checked on the DNA. Inclusive of both ends, the CDR3 amounts to 12 amino acids. Looked up from germline, CDR1 is LNHDA and CDR2 is SQIVND (reference sequence). The CDR3 loop is CASSPTAGTAIT.

The chain is built from TRBV4-1 and TRBJ2-3, with D perhaps TRBD2 (6 bases). Germline CDR1 and CDR2: MGHRA and YSYEKL. This CDR3 spans 16 amino acids. Deletions cut 0 bases from V and 2 bases from J, with 12 bases between. The chain's CDR3 is CASSQDDGGITDTQYF. Written as DNA, the CDR3 is TGCGCCAGCAGCCAAGATGACGGGGGTATCACAGATACGCAGTATTTT.

This clone turned up a few times. The rearrangement uses TRBV2 and TRBJ1-6; D is possibly TRBD1 (6 bases). The CDR3 has 13 residues. The germline V and J ends were trimmed by 10 bases and 7 bases, with 14 bases remaining between them. Per germline, CDR1 SNHLY and CDR2 FYNNEI. CDR3 region: CATRGGGNSPLHF. DNA of the CDR3: TGTGCCACCCGTGGTGGGGGCAATTCACCCCTCCACTTT.

The chain recombines TRBV5-1 with TRBJ1-4, with a weak D call TRBD1 (5 bases). This CDR3 is built from 14 residues. The V and J ends lost 0 bases and 8 bases respectively, with 11 bases between them. Germline V gene sequence: CDR1 SGHRS, CDR2 YFSETQ. The CDR3: CASSLGGDGEKLFF. CDR3 DNA sequence: TGCGCCAGCAGCTTGGGTGGGGACGGGGAAAAACTGTTTTTT.

The genes are TRBV19 and TRBJ2-1, with a possible D match to TRBD1 (6 bases). CDR1 is LNHDA and CDR2 is SQIVND in the germline V gene (reference sequence). The CDR3 spans 12 residues. Trimming stripped 5 bases from V and 9 bases from J, with 11 bases between. The CDR3 DNA reads as TGTGCCAGTAGTGTTGGACAGAGTGAGCAGTTCTTC. Protein product: CASSVGQSEQFF. The full variable domain, in which reference TRBV19 and TRBJ2-1 provide the parts outside the CDR3, is DGGITQSPKYLFRKEGQNVTLSCEQNLNHDAMYWYRQDPGQGLRLIYYSQIVNDFQKGDIAEGYSVSREKKESFPLTVTSAQKNPTAFYLCASSVGQSEQFFGPGTRLTVL.

DNA of the CDR3: TGTGCCAGTAGTATCTCCCAAGAGACCCAGTACTTC. It is translated as CASSISQETQYF. The chain joins TRBV19 to TRBJ2-5; the D is unclear. V shed 3 bases and J shed 1 base, with 3 bases lying between them. This CDR3 region has 12 residues. In germline, CDR1 is LNHDA, CDR2 SQIVND (reference sequence).

This rearrangement joins TRBV29-1 to TRBJ1-2; D remains ambiguous. The germline V gene has CDR1 SQVTM and CDR2 ANQGSEA. This CDR3 has 12 residues. V lost 4 bases, J lost 4 bases, and 10 bases lay in between. The CDR3: CSVGGQIYGYTF. The CDR3, as DNA: TGCAGCGTTGGAGGCCAGATCTATGGCTACACCTTC.